In its sample, the clone carrying this TCR beta chain was seen once. The antigen remains undetermined. Sequencing was at deep level. When replicate PCRs were run on sorted subsets, they used 200 to 250 ng DNA, roughly 30,000 T cell genomes. Clones were sequenced by immunoSEQ multiplex PCR, and TCRdb holds only the in-frame ones, with some missing. Altogether millions of clones are present, 85% to 95% being singletons, with the ten largest covering about 1.5%. Naive CD8 cells lacked CD45RO, underwent positive selection for CCR7 and left out terminally differentiated effector memory CD45RA+ cells. Germline V gene sequence: CDR1 MRHNA, CDR2 SNTAGT. This CDR3 contains 15 residues. The source of the sample is a study of shared clonotypes between healthy human individuals. General study results and limits: As a rule, naive subsets had a larger estimated richness than memory subsets. Clonotypes which were not shared had lower generation probabilities than clonotypes that all four donors shared.

The sequenced sample was naive CD8+ T cells from PBMCs. This clonotype was obtained from a man aged 18 to 29 in good health. Some clones in this sample may be carry-over from other donors' samples. This chain joins TRBV6-4 and TRBJ1-3; no definite D call. CDR3 protein: CVPVGRKYSGNTIYF. For the CDR3, the DNA is TGTGTCCCAGTAGGGCGTAAATATTCTGGAAACACCATATATTTT.